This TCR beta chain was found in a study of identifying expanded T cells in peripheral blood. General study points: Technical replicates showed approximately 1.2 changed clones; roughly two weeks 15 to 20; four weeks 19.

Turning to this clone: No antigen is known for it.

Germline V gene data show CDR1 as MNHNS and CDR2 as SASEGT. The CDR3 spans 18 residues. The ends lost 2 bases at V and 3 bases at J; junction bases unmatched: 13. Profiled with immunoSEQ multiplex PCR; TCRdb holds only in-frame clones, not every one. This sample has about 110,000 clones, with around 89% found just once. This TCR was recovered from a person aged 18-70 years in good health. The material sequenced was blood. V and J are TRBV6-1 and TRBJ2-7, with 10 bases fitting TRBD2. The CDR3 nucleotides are TGTGCCAGCAGTGAACCGGCTAGCGGGAGTAGTCATCTCTACGAGCAGTACTTC. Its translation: CASSEPASGSSHLYEQYF.